This T cell receptor beta chain was sequenced in a study of blood T cell repertoires in COVID-19. Study as a whole: Whether acute or convalescent, the COVID-19 samples came from the United States, Italy and Spain. T cells, B-cell-depleted T cells, or PBMCs supplied cDNA or gDNA.

Study processing details: Reference gene primer amplification gave nucleated cell count estimates. Generated by immunoSEQ multiplex PCR, the TCRdb table keeps only in-frame clones and is missing some. V, J and clone size are taken as reported in that table, and D and trimming were inferred from the DNA itself. Among about 230,000 clones listed, over 80% were seen once. This clone was observed a single time. Germline loops: CDR1 SGHNT, CDR2 YYREEE (reference sequence). The CDR3 sequence is 15 residues long. V dropped 3 bases and J dropped 6; count of bases not matched to a gene: 7. The sequencing input was peripheral blood. This clonotype was sampled from a woman in her 30s with COVID-19, enrolled during active disease. V and J are TRBV5-4 and TRBJ2-1; 9 bases map to TRBD1. CDR3 bases: TGTGCCAGCAGCTGGCCACGACAGGGGGGCAATGAGCAGTTCTTC. It is translated as CASSWPRQGGNEQFF.